The T cell receptor beta chain described here comes from a study of siplizumab effects on memory and regulatory T cells. Study conclusions and caveats: Memory cells seemed less diverse than naive T cells, which seemed major alloresponse contributors. Roughly 80-96% of proliferating CD4+ or CD8+ clones lacked a naive or memory phenotype that could be assigned. Relative to controls at roughly 26%, mappable alloreactive CD4+ clones exhibited a mean Treg-derived proportion of approximately 70% with siplizumab.

Assay used: immunoSEQ multiplex PCR; TCRdb lists only in-frame clones, some missing. Here the sample spans approximately 100,000 clones, roughly 94% being singletons. Germline CDR1 SGHRS, CDR2 YFSETQ. The CDR3 runs to 14 residues. Trimming cost V 3 bases and J 1 base, with 11 bases left between them. As concerns this clone: Its antigen is not identified.

The chain uses TRBV5-1 and TRBJ2-7; D gene ambiguous. This receptor was taken from a human donor in good health. The material sequenced was non-Treg CD4+ T cells sorted from blood. As DNA, the CDR3 is TGCGCCAGCAGCTCGCTGGGTGGGTCCTACGAGCAGTACTTC. Its protein product is CASSSLGGSYEQYF.